Presented here are 25 T cell receptor beta chains from one specimen sequenced in a study of PD-L1 blockade in urothelial cancer. The repertoire was sequenced with immunoSEQ multiplex PCR; TCRdb's copy has only in-frame clones and lacks some. The table lists about 74,000 clones, around 80% of them singletons. The material sequenced was PBMCs, taken around atezolizumab (anti-PD-L1) treatment. These receptors were taken from a man in his 70s with urothelial cancer.

The chain uses TRBV14 and TRBJ2-6, with 8 bases fitting TRBD1. With 3 bases clipped from V and 2 bases from J, the junction kept 0 bases outside the gene matches. CDR3 length: 15 amino acids. Per the germline V gene, CDR1 is SGHDN and CDR2 is FVKESK. The CDR3 sequence: CASSHRGPGANVLTF. The DNA for the CDR3 is TGTGCCAGCAGCCACAGGGGGCCTGGGGCCAACGTCCTGACTTTC.

As DNA, the CDR3 is TGTGCCAGCAGCACGAGGGGGTCAGGACAGCCCCAGCATTTT. Translated: CASSTRGSGQPQHF. This sequence joins TRBV5-4 and TRBJ1-5; a weak D match, TRBD1 (6 bases). Germline V CDR1 and CDR2: SGHNT, YYREEE (reference sequence). The germline V and J ends were trimmed by 4 bases and 7 bases, with 15 bases remaining between them. The CDR3 loop spans 14 amino acids.

The genes are TRBV2 and TRBJ1-1, with 9 bases identical to TRBD1. V dropped 6 bases and J dropped 1; count of bases not matched to a gene: 9. Looked up from germline, CDR1 is SNHLY and CDR2 is FYNNEI. The CDR3 extends over 16 amino acids. CDR3 in DNA: TGTGCCAGCAGGTGGAGGACAGGGGAAGGGAACACTGAAGCTTTCTTT. Encoded protein: CASRWRTGEGNTEAFF.

The chain recombines TRBV19 with TRBJ2-3; the D is unclear. Germline V gene lookup returns CDR1 LNHDA and CDR2 SQIVND (reference sequence). This CDR3 has 13 amino acids. V dropped 3 bases and J dropped 4 bases, with 8 bases sitting between them. CDR3 DNA sequence: TGTGCCAGTAGTATCCCCCCATCAGATACGCAGTATTTT. The encoded protein is CASSIPPSDTQYF.

This chain joins TRBV5-1 and TRBJ2-2; 9 bases line up with TRBD1. The V and J ends lost 4 bases and 5 bases, in that order; junction bases with no gene match: 15. The V gene's germline CDR1 is SGHRS and CDR2 YFSETQ. The CDR3 totals 18 residues. The CDR3 sequence is CASSLNPPNRGQTGELFF. The CDR3 coding sequence is TGCGCCAGCAGCCTAAATCCGCCCAACAGGGGGCAAACCGGGGAGCTGTTTTTT. Filled out from reference TRBV5-1 and TRBJ2-2, the complete variable domain reads KAGVTQTPRYLIKTRGQQVTLSCSPISGHRSVSWYQQTPGQGLQFLFEYFSETQRNKGNFPGRFSGRQFSNSRSEMNVSTLELGDSALYLCASSLNPPNRGQTGELFFGEGSRLTVL.

The chain has TRBV10-3 and TRBJ2-2, with 9 bases aligning to TRBD1. The CDR3 has 15 residues. Looked up from germline, CDR1 is ENHRY and CDR2 is SYGVKD. The V segment lost 7 bases and the J segment 0 bases; nucleotides outside the gene matches: 3. The chain's CDR3 is CAITGDRANTGELFF. CDR3 DNA sequence: TGTGCCATCACGGGGGACAGGGCGAACACCGGGGAGCTGTTTTTT.

The sample holds a few counts of this clone. This rearrangement joins TRBV9 to TRBJ1-3, with 9 bases matching TRBD1. Germline-derived CDR1 and CDR2 are SGDLS and YYNGEE. J gave up 0 bases and V 3 bases, and 4 bases lay outside the gene matches. The CDR3 is 16 residues long. CDR3 coding DNA: TGTGCCAGCAGCGCTGGACAGGGGATCTCTGGAAACACCATATATTTT. Encoded protein: CASSAGQGISGNTIYF.

As to this clone: This specimen includes other DNA sequences encoding the same CDR3. The chain uses TRBV27 and TRBJ1-1; no definite D call. With 3 bases removed from V and 2 bases from J, the gap between germline ends came to 7 bases. The CDR3 is 13 amino acids. From germline, CDR1 is MNHEY and CDR2 SMNVEV (reference sequence). CDR3 protein: CASSLSVNTEAFF. The CDR3 nucleotides read TGTGCCAGCAGTTTGTCAGTAAACACTGAAGCTTTCTTT.

J is TRBJ2-1 and V is TRBV5-1; weak D call: TRBD2 (6 bases). Per germline, CDR1 SGHRS and CDR2 YFSETQ. V was shortened by 6 bases and J by 0 bases, with 10 bases between the two germline ends. The length of the CDR3 is 14 residues. CDR3 protein: CASKGTSSYNEQFF. The CDR3 coding sequence is TGCGCCAGCAAGGGGACTTCCTCCTACAATGAGCAGTTCTTC.

Only a few counts were recorded for this clone. The rearrangement links TRBV9 to TRBJ1-1; D is undetermined. Germline V gene lookup returns CDR1 SGDLS and CDR2 YYNGEE. V lost 1 base and J lost 3, with 7 bases in between. The CDR3 is 13 residues long. CDR3 in amino acids: CASSVSPHTEAFF. The CDR3 coding sequence is TGTGCCAGCAGCGTAAGCCCCCACACTGAAGCTTTCTTT.

The V and J genes are TRBV28 and TRBJ2-3; D remains ambiguous. With 5 bases removed from V and 0 bases from J, the gap between germline ends came to 21 bases. Germline loops: CDR1 MDHEN, CDR2 SYDVKM. The CDR3 is 18 amino acids. CDR3 loop: CASSLLLLGNASTDTQYF. CDR3 DNA: TGTGCCAGCAGTCTTCTACTCCTAGGAAACGCTAGCACAGATACGCAGTATTTT.

The chain uses TRBV28 and TRBJ2-1, with 11 bases that match TRBD2. Germline trimming cut 4 bases from V and 1 base from J; bases unmatched to any gene: 15. This CDR3 is 20 amino acids long. Germline-derived CDR1 and CDR2 are MDHEN and SYDVKM. The CDR3 sequence is CASSYLGLADGRGSYNEQFF. The DNA of the CDR3 is TGTGCCAGCAGTTACTTGGGACTAGCGGATGGGAGAGGGTCCTACAATGAGCAGTTCTTC.

The V and J genes are TRBV4-2 and TRBJ2-3, with 7 bases matching TRBD2. Germline V CDR1 and CDR2: LGHNA, YNFKEQ. The CDR3 spans 15 residues. V gave up 2 bases and J gave up 0 bases; unmatched junction bases: 2. The CDR3 nucleotides are TGTGCCAGCAGCCAAACTAGCGTAAGCACAGATACGCAGTATTTT. Protein product: CASSQTSVSTDTQYF.

The chain carries TRBV28 and TRBJ2-1; 13 bases align to TRBD2. With 5 bases clipped from V and 6 bases from J, the junction kept 10 bases outside the gene matches. The germline CDR1 and CDR2 sequences are MDHEN and SYDVKM. This CDR3 is 17 amino acids long. The CDR3 reads CASSTGTSGKRTNEQFF. The DNA of the CDR3 is TGTGCCAGCAGTACCGGGACTAGCGGGAAGCGTACCAATGAGCAGTTCTTC.

There are a few counts of this clone. The chain joins TRBV10-3 to TRBJ2-3, with 7 bases that match TRBD2. J lost 2 bases, V lost 3 bases, and 5 bases had no gene match. The V gene's germline CDR1 is ENHRY and CDR2 SYGVKD. CDR3 length equals 15 residues. The CDR3 region has the DNA TGTGCCATCAGTGAATATAGCGGGCACACAGATACGCAGTATTTT. It codes for CAISEYSGHTDTQYF.

J is TRBJ2-2 and V is TRBV5-4; a weak D match, TRBD1 (6 bases). Germline loops: CDR1 SGHNT, CDR2 YYREEE (reference sequence). Trimming cost V 5 bases and J 7 bases, with 18 bases left between them. The CDR3 runs to 15 residues. CDR3 DNA sequence: TGTGCCAGCAGACGAGGACTGGAAGGGGGCGGGGAGCTGTTTTTT. Translated, it gives CASRRGLEGGGELFF.

CDR3 sequence: CASSRPQENTEAFF. The CDR3 DNA sequence: TGTGCCAGCAGTCGACCACAGGAGAACACTGAAGCTTTCTTT. The V and J genes are TRBV2 and TRBJ1-1; maybe TRBD1 (5 bases). The CDR3 is 14 residues long. The germline V and J ends were trimmed by 5 bases and 1 base, with 11 bases remaining between them. From germline, CDR1 is SNHLY and CDR2 FYNNEI.

This clone was recorded only once. This sequence joins TRBV6-1 and TRBJ1-3; D is ambiguous. The V and J ends lost 6 bases and 8 bases respectively, with 17 bases between them. This CDR3 region has 14 residues. Germline CDR1 is MNHNS and CDR2 is SASEGT. The CDR3 DNA is TGTGCCAGCAGCGATTTCGGGGTCCCGGACACCATATATTTT. The encoded protein is CASSDFGVPDTIYF.

The V call is TRBV5-1, the J call TRBJ2-1; D unresolved. V lost 7 bases and J lost 9, with 14 bases in between. In germline, CDR1 is SGHRS, CDR2 YFSETQ. The CDR3 totals 12 residues. The CDR3 loop is CASRLLSSEQFF. The CDR3 coding sequence is TGCGCCAGCCGATTATTAAGTAGTGAGCAGTTCTTC.

The chain employs TRBV28 and TRBJ2-7; 9 positions match TRBD1. The CDR3 is 15 amino acids. Germline CDR1 is MDHEN and CDR2 is SYDVKM. V trimming: 1 base; J trimming: 6 bases; junction bases outside the gene matches: 7. The CDR3 DNA follows: TGTGCCAGCAGTTTATATAGGACAGGGGCTCGCGAGCAGTACTTC. The encoded protein is CASSLYRTGAREQYF.

On this clone: The junction differs from germline at one of its ends, possibly a read error. The chain carries TRBV4-1 and TRBJ2-1; TRBD2 agrees at 7 bases. Looked up from germline, CDR1 is MGHRA and CDR2 is YSYEKL. This CDR3 has 14 amino acids. The CDR3 nucleotides read TGCGCCAGCAGCAAAGAGCGGGAATACAATGAGCAGTTCTTC. Amino acids: CASSKEREYNEQFF.

The gene calls are TRBV5-4 and TRBJ2-3, with D tentatively TRBD2 (7 bases). The CDR3 loop spans 15 amino acids. The V end lost 10 bases, the J end lost 2 bases, and 20 bases lay between the germline ends. From germline, CDR1 is SGHNT and CDR2 YYREEE (reference sequence). The CDR3 is CAGGAAGVDTDTQYF. Written as DNA, the CDR3 is TGTGCCGGGGGGGCTGCAGGGGTCGACACAGATACGCAGTATTTT.

J is TRBJ1-5 and V is TRBV11-2; no definite D call. Deletions cut 0 bases from V and 7 bases from J, with 10 bases between. The CDR3 sequence is 14 residues long. Looked up from germline, CDR1 is SGHAT and CDR2 is FQNNGV. CDR3 DNA sequence: TGTGCCAGCAGCTTAGATCTCCCGGGGCAGCCCCAGCATTTT. This gives the protein CASSLDLPGQPQHF.

The chain couples TRBV4-1 to TRBJ2-7; possible D gene TRBD2, 5 bases. The germline CDR1 and CDR2 sequences are MGHRA and YSYEKL. Trimming removed 6 bases at V and 6 bases at J, with 12 bases between. The CDR3 is 12 amino acids. CDR3 sequence (DNA): TGCGCCAGCAGTATCGGCGAGGGCGAGCAGTACTTC. Translating it yields CASSIGEGEQYF.

This clone was counted once. The rearrangement uses TRBV29-1 and TRBJ2-3, with 7 bases fitting TRBD2. This CDR3 is 15 amino acids long. After removal of 7 bases from V and 4 bases from J, the junction contained 14 bases not matched to a gene. The germline CDR1 and CDR2 sequences are SQVTM and ANQGSEA. Here the CDR3 DNA reads TGCAGCGCCCAAGGGGACTATAGGATGGCAGATACGCAGTATTTT. It specifies CSAQGDYRMADTQYF.